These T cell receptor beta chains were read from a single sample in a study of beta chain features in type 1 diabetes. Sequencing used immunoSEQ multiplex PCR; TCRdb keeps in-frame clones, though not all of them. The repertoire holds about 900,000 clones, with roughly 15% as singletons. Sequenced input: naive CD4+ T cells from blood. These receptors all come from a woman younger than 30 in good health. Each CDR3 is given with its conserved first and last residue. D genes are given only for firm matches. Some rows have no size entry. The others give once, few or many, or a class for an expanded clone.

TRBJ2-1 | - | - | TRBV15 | TGTGCCACCAGCAGAGATTGGGGGGCGGGTGAGCAGTTCTTC | CATSRDWGAGEQFF
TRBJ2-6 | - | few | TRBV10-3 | TGTGCCATCAGTTATGGGGGCGCGGGAGAGGCGATCTCTGGGGCCAACGTCCTGACTTTC | CAISYGGAGEAISGANVLTF
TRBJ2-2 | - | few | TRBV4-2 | TGTGCCAGCAGCCAAACGTCTAGGAGCGGCACCGGGGAGCTGTTTTTT | CASSQTSRSGTGELFF
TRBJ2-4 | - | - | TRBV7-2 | TGTGCCAGCAGCTCGACCTATTCTAGGTCCGAAAACATTCAGTACTTC | CASSSTYSRSENIQYF
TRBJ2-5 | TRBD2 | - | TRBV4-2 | TGTGCCAGCAGCCCTAGGACTAGCGGGAGCCGTAGGGAAGAGACCCAGTACTTC | CASSPRTSGSRREETQYF
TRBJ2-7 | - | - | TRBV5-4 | TGTGCCAGCAGCCTACGGGACCAGGATTACGAGCAGTACTTC | CASSLRDQDYEQYF
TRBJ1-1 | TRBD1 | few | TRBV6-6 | TGTGCCAGCCTCAGGGGGCAGGGGAGCACTGAAGCTTTCTTT | CASLRGQGSTEAFF
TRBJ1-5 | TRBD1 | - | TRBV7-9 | TGTGCCAGCAGCTTAGTGGGACAGGGCAATCAGCCCCAGCATTTT | CASSLVGQGNQPQHF
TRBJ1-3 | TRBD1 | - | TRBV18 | TGTGCCAGCTCACCGGGACAGTTAATCTTGTCTGGAAACACCATATATTTT | CASSPGQLILSGNTIYF
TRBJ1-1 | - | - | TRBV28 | TGTGCCAACAAGAAGGCCACGGAGGACACTGAAGCTTTCTTT | CANKKATEDTEAFF
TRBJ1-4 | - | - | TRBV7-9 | TGTGCCAGCAGCTTAGGGATCGGTAGACGGTCGGAAAAACTGTTTTTT | CASSLGIGRRSEKLFF
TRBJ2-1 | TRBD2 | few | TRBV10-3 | TGTGCCATCAGGGGGACTAGTAACAATGAGCAGTTCTTC | CAIRGTSNNEQFF
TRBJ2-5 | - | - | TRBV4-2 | TGTGCCAGCAGCCAAGTAGGAGGGAGCCAGACCCAGTACTTC | CASSQVGGSQTQYF